This T cell receptor (beta chain) was identified during a study of cytomegalovirus exposure and HLA in healthy donors. The PCR made use of 60 Vbeta and 13 Jbeta primers. Some clones are missing from TCRdb's copy, which holds only in-frame ones; the method was immunoSEQ multiplex PCR. The sample includes around 190,000 clones, roughly 85% of them seen just once. Germline V gene lookup returns CDR1 SGHNT and CDR2 YENEEA. The CDR3 has 14 amino acids. Between the trimmed V and J ends, which lost 0 bases and 3 bases, there was a span of 9 bases. Sample: PBMCs. The rearrangement uses TRBV11-3 and TRBJ2-7; D ambiguous. The source of this sequence is a woman in her 30s in good health and CMV-seropositive. In DNA form, the CDR3 reads TGTGCCAGCAGCTTAGACCAGGAACGCTACGAGCAGTACTTC. Translation gives CASSLDQERYEQYF.